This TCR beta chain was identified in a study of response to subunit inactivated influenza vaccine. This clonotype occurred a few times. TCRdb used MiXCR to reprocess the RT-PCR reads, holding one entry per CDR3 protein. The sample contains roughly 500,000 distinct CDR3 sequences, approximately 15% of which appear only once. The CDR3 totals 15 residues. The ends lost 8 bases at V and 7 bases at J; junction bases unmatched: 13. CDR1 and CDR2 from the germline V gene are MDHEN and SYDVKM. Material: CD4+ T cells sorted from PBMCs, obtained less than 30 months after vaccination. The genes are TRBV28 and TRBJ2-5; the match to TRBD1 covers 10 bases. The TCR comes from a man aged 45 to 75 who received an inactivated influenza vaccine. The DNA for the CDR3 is TGTGCCAGCTCTATTACCGGGACAGGGGATCGGACCCAGTACTTC. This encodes CASSITGTGDRTQYF. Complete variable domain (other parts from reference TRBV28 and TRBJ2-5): DVKVTQSSRYLVKRTGEKVFLECVQDMDHENMFWYRQDPGLGLRLIYFSYDVKMKEKGDIPEGYSVSREKKERFSLILESASTNQTSMYLCASSITGTGDRTQYFGPGTRLLVL.